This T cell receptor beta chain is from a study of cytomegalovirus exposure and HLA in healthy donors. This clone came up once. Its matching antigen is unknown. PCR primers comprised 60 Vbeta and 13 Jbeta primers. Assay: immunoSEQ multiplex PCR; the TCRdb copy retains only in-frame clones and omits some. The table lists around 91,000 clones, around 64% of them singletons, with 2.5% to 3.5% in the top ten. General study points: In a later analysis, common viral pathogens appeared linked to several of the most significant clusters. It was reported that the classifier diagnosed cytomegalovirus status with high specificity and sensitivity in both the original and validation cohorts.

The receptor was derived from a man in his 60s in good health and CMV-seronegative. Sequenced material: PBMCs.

In nucleotides, the CDR3 is TGTGCCAGCAGTTTTCTCCGGGGTGGGGAGCTGTTTTTT. Its protein is CASSFLRGGELFF. The chain combines TRBV28 with TRBJ2-2; D possibly corresponds to TRBD2 (5 bases). V shed 3 bases and J shed 8 bases, with 10 bases lying between them. There are 13 residues in the CDR3. From germline, CDR1 is MDHEN and CDR2 SYDVKM. Variable domain in full (rest from reference TRBV28 and TRBJ2-2): DVKVTQSSRYLVKRTGEKVFLECVQDMDHENMFWYRQDPGLGLRLIYFSYDVKMKEKGDIPEGYSVSREKKERFSLILESASTNQTSMYLCASSFLRGGELFFGEGSRLTVL.